This TCR beta chain appears in the sequencing data of a study of CD8+ T cells in alopecia areata. Study in general: Tofacitinib exposure lasted 6 to 18 months, followed by 6 months off drug.

This clone was seen a handful of times. Following RNA extraction, reverse transcription yielded cDNA that acted as the sequencing template. TCRdb's copy holds only in-frame clones and misses some; the assay was immunoSEQ multiplex PCR. The sample lists about 150,000 clones, more than 45% occurring once. This receptor was obtained from a human donor with alopecia areata. Sequenced here: CD8+ T cells sorted from blood, sampled at week 0.

The CDR3 DNA reads as TGTGCCAGCAGCTTAGGGGCAGGGATTGAGCAGTTCTTC. Amino acid sequence: CASSLGAGIEQFF. J is TRBJ2-1 and V is TRBV7-2; D possibly corresponds to TRBD1 (5 bases). CDR1 and CDR2 from the germline V gene are SGHTA and FQGNSA. V lost 1 base to trimming and J lost 9 bases, with 10 bases between them. The CDR3 consists of 13 residues.